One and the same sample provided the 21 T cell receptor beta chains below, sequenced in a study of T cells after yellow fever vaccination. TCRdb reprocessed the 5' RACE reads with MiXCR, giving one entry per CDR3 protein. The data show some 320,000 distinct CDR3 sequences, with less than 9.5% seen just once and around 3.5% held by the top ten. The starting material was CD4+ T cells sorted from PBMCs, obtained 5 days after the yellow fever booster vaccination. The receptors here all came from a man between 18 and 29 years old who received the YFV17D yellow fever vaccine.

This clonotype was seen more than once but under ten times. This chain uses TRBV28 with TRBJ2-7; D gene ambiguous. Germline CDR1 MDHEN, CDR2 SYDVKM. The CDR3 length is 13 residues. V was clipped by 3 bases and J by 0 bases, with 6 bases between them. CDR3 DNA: TGTGCCAGCAGTTTGAGGAGCTCCTACGAGCAGTACGTC. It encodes CASSLRSSYEQYV.

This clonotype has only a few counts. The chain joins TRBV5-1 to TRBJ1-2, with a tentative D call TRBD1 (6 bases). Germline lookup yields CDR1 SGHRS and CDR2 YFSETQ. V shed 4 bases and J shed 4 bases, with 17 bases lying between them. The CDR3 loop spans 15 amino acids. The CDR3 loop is CASSMTNRGPYGYTF. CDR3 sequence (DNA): TGCGCCAGCAGCATGACCAATCGGGGGCCCTATGGCTACACCTTC. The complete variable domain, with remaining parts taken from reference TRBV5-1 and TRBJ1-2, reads KAGVTQTPRYLIKTRGQQVTLSCSPISGHRSVSWYQQTPGQGLQFLFEYFSETQRNKGNFPGRFSGRQFSNSRSEMNVSTLELGDSALYLCASSMTNRGPYGYTFGSGTRLTVV.

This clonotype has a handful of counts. CDR3 region: CASSLVGGVSYEQYF. CDR3 sequence (DNA): TGCGCCAGCAGCTTGGTTGGAGGCGTTTCCTACGAGCAGTACTTC. This chain links TRBV5-1 with TRBJ2-7, with D possibly TRBD2 on 5 matching bases. V was pared by 0 bases and J by 1 base, with 11 bases between. The CDR3 covers 15 residues. Germline CDR1 SGHRS, CDR2 YFSETQ.

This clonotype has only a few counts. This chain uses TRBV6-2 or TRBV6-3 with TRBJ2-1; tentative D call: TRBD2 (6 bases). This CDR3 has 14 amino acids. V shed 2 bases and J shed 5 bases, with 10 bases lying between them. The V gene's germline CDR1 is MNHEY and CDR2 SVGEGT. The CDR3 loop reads CASSYGGINNEQFF. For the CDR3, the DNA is TGTGCCAGCAGTTACGGCGGGATTAACAATGAGCAGTTCTTC.

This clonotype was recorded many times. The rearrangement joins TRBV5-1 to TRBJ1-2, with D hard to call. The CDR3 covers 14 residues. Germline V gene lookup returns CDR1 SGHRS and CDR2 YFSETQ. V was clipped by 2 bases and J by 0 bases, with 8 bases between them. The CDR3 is CASSFPGSNYGYTF. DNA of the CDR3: TGCGCCAGCAGCTTTCCAGGCTCTAACTATGGCTACACCTTC.

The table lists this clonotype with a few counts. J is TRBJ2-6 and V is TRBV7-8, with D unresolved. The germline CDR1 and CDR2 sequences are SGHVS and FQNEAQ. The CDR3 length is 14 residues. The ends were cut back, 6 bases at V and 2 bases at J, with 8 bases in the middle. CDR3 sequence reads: CASRPVTGANVLTF. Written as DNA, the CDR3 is TGTGCCAGCAGGCCAGTCACTGGGGCCAACGTCCTGACTTTC.

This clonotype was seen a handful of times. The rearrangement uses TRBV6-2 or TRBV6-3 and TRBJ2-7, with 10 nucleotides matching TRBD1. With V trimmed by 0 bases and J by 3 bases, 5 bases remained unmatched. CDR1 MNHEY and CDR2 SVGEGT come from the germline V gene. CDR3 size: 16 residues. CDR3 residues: CASSYSSGTGDYEQYF. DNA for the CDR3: TGTGCCAGCAGTTACTCCTCCGGGACAGGGGACTACGAGCAGTACTTC.

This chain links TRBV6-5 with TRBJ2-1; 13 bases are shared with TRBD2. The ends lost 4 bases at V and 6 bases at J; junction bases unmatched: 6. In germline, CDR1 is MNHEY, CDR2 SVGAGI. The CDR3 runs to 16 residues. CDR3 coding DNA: TGTGCCAGCAGTTCCGATACTAGCGGGGGGGTCAATGAGCAGTTCTTC. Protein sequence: CASSSDTSGGVNEQFF.

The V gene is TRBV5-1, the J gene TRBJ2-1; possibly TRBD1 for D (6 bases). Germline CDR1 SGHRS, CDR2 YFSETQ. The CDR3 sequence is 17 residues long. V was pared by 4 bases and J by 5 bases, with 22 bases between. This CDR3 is CASSGWSGTRSNNEQFF. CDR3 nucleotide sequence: TGCGCCAGCAGCGGATGGAGTGGGACAAGAAGTAACAATGAGCAGTTCTTC.

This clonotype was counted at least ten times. The CDR3 protein is CASSQSVTGSGYTF. The CDR3 DNA follows: TGCGCCAGCAGCCAAAGCGTTACGGGGAGTGGCTACACCTTC. This chain uses TRBV4-3 with TRBJ1-2; no clear D gene. CDR1 and CDR2 (germline): LGHNA, YSLEER. The CDR3 runs 14 residues. The V end lost 2 bases, the J end lost 7 bases, and 14 bases lay between the germline ends.

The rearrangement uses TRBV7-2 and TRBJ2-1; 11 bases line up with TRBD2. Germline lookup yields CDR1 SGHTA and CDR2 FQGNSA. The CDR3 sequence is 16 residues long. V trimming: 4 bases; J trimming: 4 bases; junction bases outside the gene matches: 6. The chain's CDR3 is CASSSPTSGAYNEQFF. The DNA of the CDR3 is TGTGCCAGCAGCTCGCCGACTAGCGGGGCTTACAATGAGCAGTTCTTC.

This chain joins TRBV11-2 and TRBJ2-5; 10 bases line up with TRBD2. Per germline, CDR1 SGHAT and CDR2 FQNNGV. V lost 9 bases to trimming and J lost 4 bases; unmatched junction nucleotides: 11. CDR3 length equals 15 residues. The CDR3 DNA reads TGTGCCAGTCGGCGGACTAGCGGAACTACAGAGACCCAGTACTTC. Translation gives CASRRTSGTTETQYF.

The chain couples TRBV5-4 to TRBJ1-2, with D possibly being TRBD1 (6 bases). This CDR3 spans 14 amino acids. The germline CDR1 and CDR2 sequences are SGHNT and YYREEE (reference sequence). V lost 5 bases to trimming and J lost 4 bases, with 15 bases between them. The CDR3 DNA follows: TGTGCCAGCAGTCTATACCAGGGGACCTATGGCTACACCTTC. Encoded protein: CASSLYQGTYGYTF.

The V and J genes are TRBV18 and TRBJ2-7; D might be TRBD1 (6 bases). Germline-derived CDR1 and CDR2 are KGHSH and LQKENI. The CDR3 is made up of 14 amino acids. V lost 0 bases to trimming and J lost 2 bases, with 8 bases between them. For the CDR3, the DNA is TGTGCCAGCTCACCACCATCAGGGGCCTACGAGCAGTACTTC. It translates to CASSPPSGAYEQYF.

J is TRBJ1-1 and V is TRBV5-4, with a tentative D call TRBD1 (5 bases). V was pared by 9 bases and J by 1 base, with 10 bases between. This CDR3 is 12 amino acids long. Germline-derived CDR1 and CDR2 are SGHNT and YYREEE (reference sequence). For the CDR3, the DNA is TGTGCCACCACGGGGGGGAACACTGAAGCTTTCTTT. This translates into CATTGGNTEAFF.

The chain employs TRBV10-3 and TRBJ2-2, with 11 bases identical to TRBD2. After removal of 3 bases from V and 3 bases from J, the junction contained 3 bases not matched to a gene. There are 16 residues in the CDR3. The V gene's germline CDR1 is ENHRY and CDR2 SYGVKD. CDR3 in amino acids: CAISDPTSGDTGELFF. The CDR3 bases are TGTGCCATCAGTGACCCGACTAGCGGGGACACCGGGGAGCTGTTTTTT.

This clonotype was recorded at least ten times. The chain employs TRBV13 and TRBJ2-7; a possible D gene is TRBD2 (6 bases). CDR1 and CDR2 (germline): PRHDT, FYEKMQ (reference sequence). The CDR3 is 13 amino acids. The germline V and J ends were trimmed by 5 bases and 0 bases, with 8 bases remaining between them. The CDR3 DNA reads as TGTGCCAGCAGCGCGGGGAGCTCCTACGAGCAGTACGTC. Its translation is CASSAGSSYEQYV.

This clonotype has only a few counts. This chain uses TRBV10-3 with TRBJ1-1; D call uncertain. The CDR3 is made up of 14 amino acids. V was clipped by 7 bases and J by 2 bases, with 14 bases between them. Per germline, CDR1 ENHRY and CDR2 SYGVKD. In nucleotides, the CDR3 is TGTGCCATCACCGGAGGGAACCAAAACACTGAAGCTTTCTTT. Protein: CAITGGNQNTEAFF.

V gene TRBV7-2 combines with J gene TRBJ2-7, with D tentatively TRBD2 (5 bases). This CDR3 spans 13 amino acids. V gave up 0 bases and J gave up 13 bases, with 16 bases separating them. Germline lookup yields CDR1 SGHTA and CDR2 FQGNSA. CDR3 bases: TGTGCCAGCAGCTTAGCGCCTACGAGCGGAATCTACTTC. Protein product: CASSLAPTSGIYF.

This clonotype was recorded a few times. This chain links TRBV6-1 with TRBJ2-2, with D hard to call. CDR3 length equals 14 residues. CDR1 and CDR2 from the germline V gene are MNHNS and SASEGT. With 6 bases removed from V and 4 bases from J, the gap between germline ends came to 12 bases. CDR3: CASRPHDGTGELFF. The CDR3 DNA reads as TGTGCCAGCAGACCTCACGACGGCACCGGGGAGCTGTTTTTT.

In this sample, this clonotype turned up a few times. DNA for the CDR3: TGCAGTGCCCTGCGCGGAGCTAGCACAGATACGCAGTATTTT. It specifies CSALRGASTDTQYF. The chain joins TRBV20-1 to TRBJ2-3; D ambiguous. V was cut by 6 bases and J by 0 bases, with 13 bases left in between. Germline-derived CDR1 and CDR2 are DFQATT and SNEGSKA (reference sequence). This CDR3 region has 14 residues.